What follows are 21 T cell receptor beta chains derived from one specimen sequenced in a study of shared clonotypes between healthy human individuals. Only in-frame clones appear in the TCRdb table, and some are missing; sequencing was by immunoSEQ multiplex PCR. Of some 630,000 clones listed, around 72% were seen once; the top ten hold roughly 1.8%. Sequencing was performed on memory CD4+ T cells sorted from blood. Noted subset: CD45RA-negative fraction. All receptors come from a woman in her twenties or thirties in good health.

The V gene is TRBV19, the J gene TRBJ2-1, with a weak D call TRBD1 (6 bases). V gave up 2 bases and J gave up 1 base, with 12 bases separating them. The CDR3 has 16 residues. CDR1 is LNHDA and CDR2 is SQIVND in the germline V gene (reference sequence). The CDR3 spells CASSIFGGWSYNEQFF. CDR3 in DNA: TGTGCCAGTAGTATATTTGGGGGCTGGTCCTACAATGAGCAGTTCTTC.

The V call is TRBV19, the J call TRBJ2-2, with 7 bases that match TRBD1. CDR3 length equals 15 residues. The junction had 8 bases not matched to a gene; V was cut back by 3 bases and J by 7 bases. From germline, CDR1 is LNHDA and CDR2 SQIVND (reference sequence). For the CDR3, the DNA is TGTGCCAGTAGTATGGGTGACAGGGAAGTCGGGGAGCTGTTTTTT. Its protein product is CASSMGDREVGELFF.

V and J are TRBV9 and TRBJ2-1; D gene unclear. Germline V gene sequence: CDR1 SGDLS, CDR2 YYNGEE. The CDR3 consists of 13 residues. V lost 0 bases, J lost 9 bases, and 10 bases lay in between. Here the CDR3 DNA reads TGTGCCAGCAGCGTAGCTCAGGTGACTGAGCAGTTCTTC. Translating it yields CASSVAQVTEQFF.

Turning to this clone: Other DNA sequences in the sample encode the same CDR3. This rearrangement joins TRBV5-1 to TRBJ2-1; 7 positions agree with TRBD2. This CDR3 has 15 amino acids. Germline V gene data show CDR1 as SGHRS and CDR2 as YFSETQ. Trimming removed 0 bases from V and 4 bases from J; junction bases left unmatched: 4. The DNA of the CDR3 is TGCGCCAGCAGCTTGGATTCTAGCGGATACAATGAGCAGTTCTTC. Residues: CASSLDSSGYNEQFF.

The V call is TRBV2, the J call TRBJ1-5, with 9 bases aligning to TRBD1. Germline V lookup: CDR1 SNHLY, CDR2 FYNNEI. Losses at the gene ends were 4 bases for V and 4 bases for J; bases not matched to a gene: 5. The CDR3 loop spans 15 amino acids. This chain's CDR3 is CASSAEQGANQPQHF. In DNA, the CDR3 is TGTGCCAGCAGTGCCGAACAGGGGGCAAATCAGCCCCAGCATTTT. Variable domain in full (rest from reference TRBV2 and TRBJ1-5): EPEVTQTPSHQVTQMGQEVILRCVPISNHLYFYWYRQILGQKVEFLVSFYNNEISEKSEIFDDQFSVERPDGSNFTLKIRSTKLEDSAMYFCASSAEQGANQPQHFGDGTRLSIL.

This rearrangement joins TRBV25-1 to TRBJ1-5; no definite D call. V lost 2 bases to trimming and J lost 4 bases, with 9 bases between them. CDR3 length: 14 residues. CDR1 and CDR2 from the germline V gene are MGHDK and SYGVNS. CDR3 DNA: TGTGCCAGCAGTGAAGGAGGACCGAATCAGCCCCAGCATTTT. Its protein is CASSEGGPNQPQHF.

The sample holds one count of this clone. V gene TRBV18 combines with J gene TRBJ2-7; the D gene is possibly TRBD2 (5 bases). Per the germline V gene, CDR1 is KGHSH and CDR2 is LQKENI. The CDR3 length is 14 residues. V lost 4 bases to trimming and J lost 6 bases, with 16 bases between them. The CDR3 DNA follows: TGTGCCAGCTCACTACTAGAAAAGGAATCCGAGCAGTACTTC. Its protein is CASSLLEKESEQYF.

The CDR3 region has the DNA TGTGCCAGCAGTTACTCTGCTGTGACGGCGGCTGTTGGCTACACCTTC. This gives the protein CASSYSAVTAAVGYTF. The V gene is TRBV6-5, the J gene TRBJ1-2; the D is unclear. This CDR3 contains 16 residues. V shed 0 bases and J shed 7 bases, with 18 bases lying between them. The germline gives CDR1 MNHEY, CDR2 SVGAGI.

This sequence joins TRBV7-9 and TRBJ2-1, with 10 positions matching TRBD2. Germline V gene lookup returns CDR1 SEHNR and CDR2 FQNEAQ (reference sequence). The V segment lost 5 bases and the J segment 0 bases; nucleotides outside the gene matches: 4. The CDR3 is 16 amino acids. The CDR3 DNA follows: TGTGCCAGCAGCAACCTAGCGGGAGTCTCCTACAATGAGCAGTTCTTC. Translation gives CASSNLAGVSYNEQFF.

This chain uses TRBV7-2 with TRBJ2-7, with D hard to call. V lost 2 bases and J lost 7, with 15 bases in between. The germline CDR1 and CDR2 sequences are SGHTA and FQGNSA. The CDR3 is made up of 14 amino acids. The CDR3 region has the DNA TGTGCCAGCAGCTTACTAATTCCTTTGGGGGAGCAGTACTTC. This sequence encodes CASSLLIPLGEQYF.

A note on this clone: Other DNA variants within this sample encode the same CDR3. The CDR3 here is CASSDSGTSGYNEQFF. CDR3 nucleotides: TGTGCCAGCAGTGACTCCGGGACTAGCGGCTACAATGAGCAGTTCTTC. The V and J genes are TRBV6-4 and TRBJ2-1; 11 nucleotides match TRBD2. Per the germline V gene, CDR1 is MRHNA and CDR2 is SNTAGT. V shed 0 bases and J 3 bases; nucleotides not matched to a gene: 1. CDR3 length: 16 residues.

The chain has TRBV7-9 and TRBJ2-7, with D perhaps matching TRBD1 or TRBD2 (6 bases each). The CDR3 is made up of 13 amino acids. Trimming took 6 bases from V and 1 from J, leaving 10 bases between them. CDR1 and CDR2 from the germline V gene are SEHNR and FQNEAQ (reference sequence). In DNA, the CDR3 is TGTGCCAGCAGGGAGGGGGGTTCCTACGAGCAGTACTTC. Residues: CASREGGSYEQYF.

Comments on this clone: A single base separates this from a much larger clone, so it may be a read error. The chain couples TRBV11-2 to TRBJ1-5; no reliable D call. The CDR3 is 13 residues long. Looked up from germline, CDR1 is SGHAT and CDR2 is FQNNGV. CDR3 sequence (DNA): TGTGCCAACAGCTTAGATCGCGGTCAGCCCCAGCATTTT. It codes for CANSLDRGQPQHF.

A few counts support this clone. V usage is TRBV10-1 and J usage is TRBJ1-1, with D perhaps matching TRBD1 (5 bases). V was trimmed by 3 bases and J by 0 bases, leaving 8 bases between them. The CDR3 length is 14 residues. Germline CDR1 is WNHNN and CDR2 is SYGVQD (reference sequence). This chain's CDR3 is CASSDGRVNTEAFF. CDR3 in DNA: TGCGCCAGCAGTGATGGCAGGGTGAACACTGAAGCTTTCTTT.

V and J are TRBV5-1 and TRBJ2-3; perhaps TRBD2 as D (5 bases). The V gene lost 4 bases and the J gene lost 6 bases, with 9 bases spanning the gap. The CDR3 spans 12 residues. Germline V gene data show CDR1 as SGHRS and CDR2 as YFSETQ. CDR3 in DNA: TGCGCCAGCAGCGACCGCGGGGATACGCAGTATTTT. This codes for CASSDRGDTQYF.

CDR3 nucleotide sequence: TGTGCCAGCAGTTCCGGGACCACAAGCAATCAGCCCCAGCATTTT. It specifies CASSSGTTSNQPQHF. The rearrangement joins TRBV5-5 to TRBJ1-5, with D possibly being TRBD1 (5 bases). V lost 5 bases, J lost 1 base, and 13 bases lay in between. Germline CDR1 and CDR2: SGHKS and YYEKEE (reference sequence). The CDR3 contains 15 residues.

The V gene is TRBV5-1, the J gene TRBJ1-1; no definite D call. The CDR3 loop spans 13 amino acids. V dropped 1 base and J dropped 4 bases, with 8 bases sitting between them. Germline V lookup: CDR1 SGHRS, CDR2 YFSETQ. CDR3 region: CASSLLVGTEAFF. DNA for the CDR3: TGCGCCAGCAGCTTGTTAGTTGGCACTGAAGCTTTCTTT.

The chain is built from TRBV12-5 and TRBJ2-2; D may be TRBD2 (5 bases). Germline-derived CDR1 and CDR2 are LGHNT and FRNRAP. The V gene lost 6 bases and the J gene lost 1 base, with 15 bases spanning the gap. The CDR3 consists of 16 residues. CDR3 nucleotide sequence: TGTGCTAGTGGACCCCCGGGGTCTTTGAACACCGGGGAGCTGTTTTTT. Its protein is CASGPPGSLNTGELFF.

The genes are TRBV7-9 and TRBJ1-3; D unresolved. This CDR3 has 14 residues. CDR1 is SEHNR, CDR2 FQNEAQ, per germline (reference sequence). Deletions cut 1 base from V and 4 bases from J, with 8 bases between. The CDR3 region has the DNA TGTGCCAGCAGCTTAGTAGTGGCCGGAAACACCATATATTTT. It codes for CASSLVVAGNTIYF.

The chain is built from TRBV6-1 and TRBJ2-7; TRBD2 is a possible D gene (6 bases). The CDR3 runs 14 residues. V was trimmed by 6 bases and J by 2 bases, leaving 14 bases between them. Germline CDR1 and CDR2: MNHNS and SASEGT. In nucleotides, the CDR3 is TGTGCCAGCAGGGCTTCGGCGGGAACCTACGAGCAGTACTTC. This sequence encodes CASRASAGTYEQYF.

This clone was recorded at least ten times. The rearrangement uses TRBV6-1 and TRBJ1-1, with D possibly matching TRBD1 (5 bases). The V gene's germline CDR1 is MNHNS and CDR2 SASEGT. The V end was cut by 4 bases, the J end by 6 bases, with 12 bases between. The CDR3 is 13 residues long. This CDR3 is CASSVGGFAEAFF. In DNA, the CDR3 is TGTGCCAGCAGTGTTGGGGGGTTCGCTGAAGCTTTCTTT.